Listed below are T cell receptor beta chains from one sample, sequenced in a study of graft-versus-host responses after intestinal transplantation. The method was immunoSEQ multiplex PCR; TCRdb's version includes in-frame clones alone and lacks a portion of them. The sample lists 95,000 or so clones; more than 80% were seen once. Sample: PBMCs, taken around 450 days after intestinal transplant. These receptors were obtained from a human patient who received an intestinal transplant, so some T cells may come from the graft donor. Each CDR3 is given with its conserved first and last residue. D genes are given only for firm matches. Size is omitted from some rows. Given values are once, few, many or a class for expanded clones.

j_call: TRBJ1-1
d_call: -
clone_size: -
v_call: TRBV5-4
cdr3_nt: TGTGCCAGCAGCTCCCCTGCGACAAAAGGGCGCTCTGAAGCTTTCTTT
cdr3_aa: CASSSPATKGRSEAFF

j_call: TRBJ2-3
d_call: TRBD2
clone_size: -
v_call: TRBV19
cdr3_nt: TGTGCCGCCCATCCCGGGACTAGCGGGGGACCAGTCACAGATACGCAGTATTTT
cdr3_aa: CAAHPGTSGGPVTDTQYF

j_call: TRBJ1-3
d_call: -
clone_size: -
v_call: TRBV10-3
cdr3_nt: TGTGCCACCCAGGTCCTCTCTGGAAACACCATATATTTT
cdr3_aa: CATQVLSGNTIYF

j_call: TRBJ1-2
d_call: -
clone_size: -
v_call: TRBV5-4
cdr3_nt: TGTGCCAGCAGCCGGGTTCCCCTATATGGCTACACCTTC
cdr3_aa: CASSRVPLYGYTF

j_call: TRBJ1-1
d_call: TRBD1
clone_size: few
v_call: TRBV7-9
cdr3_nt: TGTGCCAGCAGCCTAGCGGACAGGGGAGGTGAAGCTTTCTTT
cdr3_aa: CASSLADRGGEAFF

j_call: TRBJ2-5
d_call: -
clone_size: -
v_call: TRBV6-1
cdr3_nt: TGTGCCAGCACCGACGACTACTCATCAGGGACCCAGTACTTC
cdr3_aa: CASTDDYSSGTQYF

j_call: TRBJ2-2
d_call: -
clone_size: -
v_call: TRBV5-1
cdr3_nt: TGCGCCAGCAGCTTGGCCGCCACCGGGGAGCTGTTTTTT
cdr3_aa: CASSLAATGELFF

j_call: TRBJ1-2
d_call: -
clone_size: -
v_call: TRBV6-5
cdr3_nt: TGTGCCAGCAACGGCAACTATGGCTACACCTTC
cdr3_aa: CASNGNYGYTF

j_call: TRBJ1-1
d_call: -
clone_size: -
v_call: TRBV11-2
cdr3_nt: TGTGCCAGCAGCCCGAGGTCGTGGGAGAACACTGAAGCTTTCTTT
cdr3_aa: CASSPRSWENTEAFF

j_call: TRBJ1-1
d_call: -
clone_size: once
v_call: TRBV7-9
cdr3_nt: TGTGCCAGCAGAGGCTTGGGGGTGAACACTGAAGCTTTCTTT
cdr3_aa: CASRGLGVNTEAFF

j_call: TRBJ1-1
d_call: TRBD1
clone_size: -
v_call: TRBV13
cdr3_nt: TGTGCCAGCAGCTCCAGGGGGCTCACGATGAACACTGAAGCTTTCTTT
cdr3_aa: CASSSRGLTMNTEAFF

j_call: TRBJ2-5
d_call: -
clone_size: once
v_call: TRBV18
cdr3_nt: TGTGCCAGCTCACCCAACAGGGACTCCCAAGAGACCCAGTACTTC
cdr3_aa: CASSPNRDSQETQYF

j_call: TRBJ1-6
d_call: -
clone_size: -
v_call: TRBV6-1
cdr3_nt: TGTGCCAGCAGACGGGGTCCTTCACCCCTCCACTTT
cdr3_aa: CASRRGPSPLHF

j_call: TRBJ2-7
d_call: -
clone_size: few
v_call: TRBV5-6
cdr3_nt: TGTGCCAGCAGCTTGAGGTCTTCGGGGTTCTACGAGCAGTACTTC
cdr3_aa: CASSLRSSGFYEQYF

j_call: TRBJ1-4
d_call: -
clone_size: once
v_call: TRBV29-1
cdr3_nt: TGCAGCGTTGAAAAGATAGGGTATGAGGCTAATGAAAAACTGTTTTTT
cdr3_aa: CSVEKIGYEANEKLFF

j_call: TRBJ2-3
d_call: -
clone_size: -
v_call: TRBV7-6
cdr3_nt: TGTGCCAGCAGCTCCACAGATACGCAGTATTTT
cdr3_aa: CASSSTDTQYF

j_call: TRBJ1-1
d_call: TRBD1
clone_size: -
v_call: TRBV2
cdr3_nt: TGTGCCAGCAGCCCGACAGGGCTTATGAACACTGAAGCTTTCTTT
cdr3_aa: CASSPTGLMNTEAFF

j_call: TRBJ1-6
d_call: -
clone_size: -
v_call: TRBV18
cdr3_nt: TGTGCCAGCTCCCGCAACTCACCCCCGGGGCCCGTAAATAATTCACCCCTCCACTTT
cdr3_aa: CASSRNSPPGPVNNSPLHF

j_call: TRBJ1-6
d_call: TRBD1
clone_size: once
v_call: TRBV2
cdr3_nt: TGTGCCAGCATTGAGGGCAGGGGGCTAATCTATAATTCACCCCTCCACTTT
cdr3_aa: CASIEGRGLIYNSPLHF

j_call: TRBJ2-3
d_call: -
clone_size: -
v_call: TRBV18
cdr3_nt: TGTGCCAGCTCACCGTTCGGGGGTGTAGATACGCAGTATTTT
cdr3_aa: CASSPFGGVDTQYF

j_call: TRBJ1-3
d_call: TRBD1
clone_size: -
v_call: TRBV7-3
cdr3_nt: TGTGCCAGCAGCCCAGGCGGGACAGCTGGAAACACCATATATTTT
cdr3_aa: CASSPGGTAGNTIYF

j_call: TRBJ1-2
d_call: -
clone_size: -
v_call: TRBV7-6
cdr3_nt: TGTGCCAGCAGCCATCTAGGACCTGACGCTGGCTACACCTTC
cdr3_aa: CASSHLGPDAGYTF

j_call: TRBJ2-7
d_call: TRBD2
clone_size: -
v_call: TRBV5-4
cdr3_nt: TGTGCCAGCAGCTTGGGTGCTAGCGGGGACTACGAGCAGTACTTC
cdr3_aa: CASSLGASGDYEQYF

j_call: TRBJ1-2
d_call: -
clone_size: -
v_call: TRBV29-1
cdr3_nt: TGCAGCGTTGAATCCCAGGTCATGGGTGGCTACACCTTC
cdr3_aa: CSVESQVMGGYTF

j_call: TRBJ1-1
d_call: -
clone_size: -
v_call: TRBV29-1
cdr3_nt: TGCAGCGTTGATGGCCTCCCGAACACTGAAGCTTTCTTT
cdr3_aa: CSVDGLPNTEAFF

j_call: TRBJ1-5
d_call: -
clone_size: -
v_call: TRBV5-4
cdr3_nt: TGTGCCAGCAGCTTGGGGGGGTTGGGTCAGCCCCAGCATTTT
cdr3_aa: CASSLGGLGQPQHF

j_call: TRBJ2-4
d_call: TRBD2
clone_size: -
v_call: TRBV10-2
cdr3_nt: TGCGCCAGCAGTGCCCGATCGTCGGGGGGGGACATTCAGTACTTC
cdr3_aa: CASSARSSGGDIQYF

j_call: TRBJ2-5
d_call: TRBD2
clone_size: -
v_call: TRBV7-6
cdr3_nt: TGTGCCAGCAGCTTAGTTGTCGCCCGGACTAGCGGGGAGACCCAGTACTTC
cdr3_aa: CASSLVVARTSGETQYF